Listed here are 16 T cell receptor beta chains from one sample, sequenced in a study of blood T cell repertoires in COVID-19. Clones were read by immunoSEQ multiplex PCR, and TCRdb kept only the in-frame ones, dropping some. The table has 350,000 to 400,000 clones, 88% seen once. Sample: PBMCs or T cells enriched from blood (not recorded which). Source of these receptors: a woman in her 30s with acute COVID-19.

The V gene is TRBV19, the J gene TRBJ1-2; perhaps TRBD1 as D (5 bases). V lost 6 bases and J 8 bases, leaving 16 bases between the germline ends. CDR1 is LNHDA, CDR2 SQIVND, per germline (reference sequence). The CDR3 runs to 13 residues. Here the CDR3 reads CASSFQGHMGYTF. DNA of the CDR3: TGTGCCAGTAGCTTCCAGGGCCATATGGGCTACACCTTC.

Here the CDR3 reads CATSAINYGYTF. The CDR3 coding sequence is TGTGCCACCAGCGCGATCAACTATGGCTACACCTTC. The chain is built from TRBV15 and TRBJ1-2, with D hard to call. Deletions cut 5 bases from V and 2 bases from J, with 6 bases between. Germline CDR1 LNHNV, CDR2 YYDKDF (reference sequence). This CDR3 region has 12 residues.

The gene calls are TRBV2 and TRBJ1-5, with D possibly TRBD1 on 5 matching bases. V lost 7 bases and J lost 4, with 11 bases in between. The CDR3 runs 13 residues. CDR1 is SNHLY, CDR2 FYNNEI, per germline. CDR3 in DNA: TGTGCCAGCAACGGAAAGGGGAATCAGCCCCAGCATTTT. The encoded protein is CASNGKGNQPQHF.

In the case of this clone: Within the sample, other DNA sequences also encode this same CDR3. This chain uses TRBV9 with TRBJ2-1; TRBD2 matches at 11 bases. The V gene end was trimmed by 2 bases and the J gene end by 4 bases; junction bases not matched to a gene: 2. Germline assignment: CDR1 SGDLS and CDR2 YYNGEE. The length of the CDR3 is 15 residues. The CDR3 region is CASSVASGGYNEQFF. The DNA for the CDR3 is TGTGCCAGCAGCGTGGCTAGCGGGGGGTACAATGAGCAGTTCTTC.

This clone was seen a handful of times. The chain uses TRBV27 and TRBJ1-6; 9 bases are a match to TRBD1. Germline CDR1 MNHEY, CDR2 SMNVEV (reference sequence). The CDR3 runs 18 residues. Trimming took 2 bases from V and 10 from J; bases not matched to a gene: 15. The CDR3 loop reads CASSLAGQGPHFWSPLHF. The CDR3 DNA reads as TGTGCCAGCAGTTTAGCAGGACAGGGGCCCCACTTTTGGTCACCCCTCCACTTT.

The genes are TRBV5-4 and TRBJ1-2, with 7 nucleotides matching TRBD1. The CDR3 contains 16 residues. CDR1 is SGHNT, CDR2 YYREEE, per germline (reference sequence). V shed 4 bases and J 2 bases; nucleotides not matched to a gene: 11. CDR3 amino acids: CASSGVGDRDNYGYTF. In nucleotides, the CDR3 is TGTGCCAGCAGCGGGGTGGGTGACAGGGACAACTATGGCTACACCTTC.

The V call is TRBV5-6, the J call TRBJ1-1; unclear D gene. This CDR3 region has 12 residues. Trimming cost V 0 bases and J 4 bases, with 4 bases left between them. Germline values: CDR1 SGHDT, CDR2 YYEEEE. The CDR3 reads CASSLVLTEAFF. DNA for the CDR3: TGTGCCAGCAGCTTGGTACTCACTGAAGCTTTCTTT.

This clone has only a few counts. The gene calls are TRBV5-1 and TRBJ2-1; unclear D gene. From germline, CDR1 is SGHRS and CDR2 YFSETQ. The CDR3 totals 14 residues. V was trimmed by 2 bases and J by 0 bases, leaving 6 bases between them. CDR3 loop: CASSFESSYNEQFF. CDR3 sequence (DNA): TGCGCCAGCAGCTTCGAGAGCTCCTACAATGAGCAGTTCTTC.

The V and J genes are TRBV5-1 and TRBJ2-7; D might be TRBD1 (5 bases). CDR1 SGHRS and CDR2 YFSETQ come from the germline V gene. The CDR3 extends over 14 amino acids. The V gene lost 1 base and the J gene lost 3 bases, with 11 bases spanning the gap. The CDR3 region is CASSLSQGYYEQYF. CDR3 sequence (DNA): TGCGCCAGCAGCTTGTCTCAGGGATACTACGAGCAGTACTTC.

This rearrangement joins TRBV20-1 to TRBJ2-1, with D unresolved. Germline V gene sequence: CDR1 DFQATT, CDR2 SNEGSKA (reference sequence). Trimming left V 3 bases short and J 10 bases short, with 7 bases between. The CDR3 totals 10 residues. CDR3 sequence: CSARRSEQFF. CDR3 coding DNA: TGCAGTGCTAGGCGCTCAGAGCAGTTCTTC.

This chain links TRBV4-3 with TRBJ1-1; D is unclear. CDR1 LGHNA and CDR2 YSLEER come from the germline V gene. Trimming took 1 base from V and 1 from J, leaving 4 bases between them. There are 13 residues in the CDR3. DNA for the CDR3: TGCGCCAGCAGCCAAGGGCAGAACACTGAAGCTTTCTTT. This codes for CASSQGQNTEAFF.

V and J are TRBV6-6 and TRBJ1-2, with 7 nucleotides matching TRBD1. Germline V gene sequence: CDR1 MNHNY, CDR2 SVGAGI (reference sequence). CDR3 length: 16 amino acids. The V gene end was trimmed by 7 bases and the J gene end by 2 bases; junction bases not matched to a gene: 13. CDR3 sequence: CASNADPRGGNYGYTF. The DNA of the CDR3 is TGTGCCAGCAACGCCGACCCCAGAGGGGGCAACTATGGCTACACCTTC.

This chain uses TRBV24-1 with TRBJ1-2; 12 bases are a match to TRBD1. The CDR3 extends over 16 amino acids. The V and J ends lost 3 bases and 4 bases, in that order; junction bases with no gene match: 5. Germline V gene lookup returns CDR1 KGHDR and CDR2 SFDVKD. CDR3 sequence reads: CATSDPGTGGSYGYTF. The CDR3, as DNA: TGTGCCACCAGTGATCCGGGGACAGGGGGCAGCTATGGCTACACCTTC.

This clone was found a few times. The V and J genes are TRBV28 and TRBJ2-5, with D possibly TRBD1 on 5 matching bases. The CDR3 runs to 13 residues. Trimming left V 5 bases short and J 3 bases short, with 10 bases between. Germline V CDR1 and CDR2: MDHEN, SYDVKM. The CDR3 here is CASSRDSKETQYF. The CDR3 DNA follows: TGTGCCAGCAGTCGCGACAGCAAAGAGACCCAGTACTTC.

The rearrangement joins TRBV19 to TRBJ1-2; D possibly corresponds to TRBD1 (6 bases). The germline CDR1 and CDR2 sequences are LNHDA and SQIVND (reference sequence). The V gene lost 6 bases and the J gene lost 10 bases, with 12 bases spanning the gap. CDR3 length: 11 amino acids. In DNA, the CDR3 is TGTGCCAGTAGAAGACAGGATGACTACACCTTC. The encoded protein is CASRRQDDYTF.

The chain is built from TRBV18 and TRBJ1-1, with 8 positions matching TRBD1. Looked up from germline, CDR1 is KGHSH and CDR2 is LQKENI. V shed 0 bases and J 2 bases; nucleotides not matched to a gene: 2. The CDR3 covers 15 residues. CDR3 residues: CASSPPAGGNTEAFF. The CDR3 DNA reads TGTGCCAGCTCACCACCAGCAGGGGGCAACACTGAAGCTTTCTTT.